The present entry profiles one T cell receptor (beta chain) with its context. The target antigen is unknown. The protocol was immunoSEQ multiplex PCR, while the TCRdb copy is restricted to in-frame clones and leaves out a portion. The sample carries some 83,000 clones, around 91% recorded once. These data belong to a study of graft-versus-host responses after intestinal transplantation. As for the study in general: All of the recipients had induction that used anti-thymocyte globulin, then tacrolimus and steroids for around three years. Overall study results and limits: After transplant, early declines in HvG clones were associated with peak levels of circulating GvH clones. Some GvH clones were seen earlier in gut or blood, suggesting intestinal origin.

Germline V lookup: CDR1 KGHSH, CDR2 LQKENI. V shed 3 bases and J shed 3 bases, with 15 bases lying between them. This CDR3 is built from 15 residues. The receptor was isolated from a human donor who received an intestinal transplant. This sample comprised unstimulated CD4+ T cells sorted from spleen or lymph node cells, obtained before intestinal transplant. The chain combines TRBV18 with TRBJ2-7; TRBD1 might be the D (6 bases). The CDR3 region has the DNA TGTGCCAGCTCACCCAGAAAGGGGGTAGGCTACGAGCAGTACTTC. Protein sequence: CASSPRKGVGYEQYF.